What follows is one TCR beta chain and its context. Germline V lookup: CDR1 MNHNY, CDR2 SVGAGI (reference sequence). The trim removed 1 base at V and 7 bases at J, leaving 6 bases unmatched. The CDR3 extends over 16 amino acids. This sample stems from a study of OX40 agonist ivuxolimab in advanced cancers. Using immunoSEQ multiplex PCR, the repertoire was profiled, and TCRdb retains in-frame clones only, with some absent. The sample yields around 100,000 clones, around 85% seen once. Sequenced material: CD4+ or CD8+ T cells sorted from blood, taken in a trial of the OX40 agonist ivuxolimab. The chain links TRBV6-6 to TRBJ2-2; 10 nucleotides match TRBD1. This clonotype was sampled from an adult with an advanced solid tumor such as melanoma, head and neck, liver or kidney cancer. The CDR3 sequence is CASSYYGGQGNGELFF. Written as DNA, the CDR3 is TGTGCCAGCAGTTACTACGGGGGACAGGGGAACGGGGAGCTGTTTTTT.